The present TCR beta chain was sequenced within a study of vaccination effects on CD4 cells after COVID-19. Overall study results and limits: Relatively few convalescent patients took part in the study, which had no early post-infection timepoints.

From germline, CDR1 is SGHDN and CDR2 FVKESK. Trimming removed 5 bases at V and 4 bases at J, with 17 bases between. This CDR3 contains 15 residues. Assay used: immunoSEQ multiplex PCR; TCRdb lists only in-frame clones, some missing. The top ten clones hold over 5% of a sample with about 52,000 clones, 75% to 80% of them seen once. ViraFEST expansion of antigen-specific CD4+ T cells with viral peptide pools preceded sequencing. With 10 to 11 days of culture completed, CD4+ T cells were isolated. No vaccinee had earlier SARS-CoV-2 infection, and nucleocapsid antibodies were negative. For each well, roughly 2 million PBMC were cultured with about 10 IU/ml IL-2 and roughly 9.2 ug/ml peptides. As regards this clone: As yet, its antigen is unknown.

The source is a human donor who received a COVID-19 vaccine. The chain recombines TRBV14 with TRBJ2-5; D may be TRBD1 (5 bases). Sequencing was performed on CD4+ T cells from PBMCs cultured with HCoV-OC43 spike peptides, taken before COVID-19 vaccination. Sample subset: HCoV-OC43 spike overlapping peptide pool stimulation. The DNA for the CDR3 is TGTGCCAGCAGCACCCAGGGTCTTCCGGGAGAGACCCAGTACTTC. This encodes CASSTQGLPGETQYF.